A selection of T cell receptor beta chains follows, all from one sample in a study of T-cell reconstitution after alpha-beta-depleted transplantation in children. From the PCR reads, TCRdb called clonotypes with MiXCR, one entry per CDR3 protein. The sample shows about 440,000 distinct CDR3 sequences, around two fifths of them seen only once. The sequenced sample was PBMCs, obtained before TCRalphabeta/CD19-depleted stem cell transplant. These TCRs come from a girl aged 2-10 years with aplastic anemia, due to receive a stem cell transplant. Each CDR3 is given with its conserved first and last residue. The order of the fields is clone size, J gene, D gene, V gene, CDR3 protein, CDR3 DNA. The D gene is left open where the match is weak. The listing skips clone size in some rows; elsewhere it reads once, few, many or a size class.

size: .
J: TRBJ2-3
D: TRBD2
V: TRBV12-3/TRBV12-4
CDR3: CASSLTSGAADTQYF
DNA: TGTGCCAGCAGTTTAACTAGCGGGGCGGCAGATACGCAGTATTTT

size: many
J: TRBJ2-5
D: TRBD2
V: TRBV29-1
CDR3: CSVARRTSGSQETQYF
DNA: TGCAGCGTTGCCCGGAGGACTAGCGGGAGCCAAGAGACCCAGTACTTC

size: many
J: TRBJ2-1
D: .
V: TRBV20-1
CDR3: CSARDRPGRGSYNEQFF
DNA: TGCAGTGCTAGAGATCGGCCCGGGAGAGGATCCTACAATGAGCAGTTCTTC

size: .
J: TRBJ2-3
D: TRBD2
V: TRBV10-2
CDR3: CASSQREGWTDTQYF
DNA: TGCGCCAGCAGTCAGCGGGAGGGCTGGACAGATACGCAGTATTTT

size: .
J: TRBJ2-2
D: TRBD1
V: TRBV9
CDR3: CASSQVGHPQGDTGELFF
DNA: TGTGCCAGCAGCCAGGTGGGACACCCCCAGGGGGACACCGGGGAGCTGTTTTTT

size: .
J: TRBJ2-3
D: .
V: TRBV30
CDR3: CAWTQGPRGTQYF
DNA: TGTGCCTGGACCCAAGGGCCCCGCGGTACGCAGTATTTT

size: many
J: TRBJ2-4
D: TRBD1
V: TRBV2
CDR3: CASRPRDRGSNIQYF
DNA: TGTGCCAGCAGACCCCGGGACAGGGGGTCGAACATTCAGTACTTC

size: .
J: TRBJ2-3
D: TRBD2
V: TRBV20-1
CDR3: CSARDRDRLAVFTDTQYF
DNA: TGCAGTGCTAGAGATAGGGACAGACTAGCGGTTTTCACAGATACGCAGTATTTT

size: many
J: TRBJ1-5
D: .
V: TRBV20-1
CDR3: CSAREGVQPQHF
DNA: TGCAGTGCTAGAGAGGGGGTTCAGCCCCAGCATTTT

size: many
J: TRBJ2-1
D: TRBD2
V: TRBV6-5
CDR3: CASQRGGAYNEQFF
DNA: TGTGCCAGCCAACGGGGGGGAGCTTACAATGAGCAGTTCTTC

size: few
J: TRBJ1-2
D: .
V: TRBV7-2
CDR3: CASSGTGTPPYGYTF
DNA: TGTGCCAGCAGCGGTACCGGGACACCGCCCTATGGCTACACCTTC

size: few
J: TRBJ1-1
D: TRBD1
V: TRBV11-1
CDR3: CASSLGNRGAGVNTEAFF
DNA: TGTGCCAGCAGCTTGGGGAACAGGGGCGCGGGAGTGAACACTGAAGCTTTCTTT

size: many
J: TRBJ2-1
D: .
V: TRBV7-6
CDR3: CASSLVGGSYNEQFF
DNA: TGTGCCAGCAGCTTAGTAGGCGGGTCCTACAATGAGCAGTTCTTC

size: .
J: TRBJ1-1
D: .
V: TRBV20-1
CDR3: CSAPRTSPPEAFF
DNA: TGCAGTGCACCGAGGACCTCACCCCCTGAAGCTTTCTTT

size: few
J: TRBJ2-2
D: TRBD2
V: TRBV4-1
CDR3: CASSRALAGGSGGELFF
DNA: TGCGCCAGCAGCCGAGCTCTAGCGGGAGGTTCGGGCGGGGAGCTGTTTTTT

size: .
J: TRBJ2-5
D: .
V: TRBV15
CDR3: CATSRVVGTQYF
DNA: TGTGCCACCAGCAGAGTAGTCGGGACCCAGTACTTC

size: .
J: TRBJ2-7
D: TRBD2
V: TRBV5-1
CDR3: CASSILPGLAGAFYEQYF
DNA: TGCGCCAGCAGCATACTTCCGGGACTAGCGGGAGCCTTCTACGAGCAGTACTTC

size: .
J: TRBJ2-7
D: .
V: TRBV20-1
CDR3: CSAWGPYEQYF
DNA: TGCAGTGCTTGGGGGCCCTACGAGCAGTACTTC

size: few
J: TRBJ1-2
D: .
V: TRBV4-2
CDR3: CASSQDKLAYGYTF
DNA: TGTGCCAGCAGCCAAGATAAATTGGCCTATGGCTACACCTTC

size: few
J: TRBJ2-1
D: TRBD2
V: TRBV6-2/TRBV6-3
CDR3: CASSYPPGTSGTPPRFYNEQFF
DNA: TGTGCCAGCAGTTACCCTCCCGGGACTAGCGGAACTCCACCCCGCTTCTACAATGAGCAGTTCTTC

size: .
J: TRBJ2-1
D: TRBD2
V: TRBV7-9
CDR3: CASAGGRGNEQFF
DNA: TGTGCCAGCGCGGGGGGTCGCGGCAATGAGCAGTTCTTC

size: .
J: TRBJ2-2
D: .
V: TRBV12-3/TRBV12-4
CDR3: CASSPDPRFTGELFF
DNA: TGTGCCAGCAGTCCGGACCCTCGGTTCACCGGGGAGCTGTTTTTT

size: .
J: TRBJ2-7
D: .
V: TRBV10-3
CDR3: CAIGGGYEQYF
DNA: TGTGCCATCGGAGGAGGTTACGAGCAGTACTTC

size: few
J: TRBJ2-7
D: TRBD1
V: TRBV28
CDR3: CASRPNRDSSYEQYF
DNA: TGTGCCAGCAGGCCAAACCGGGACAGTTCCTACGAGCAGTACTTC

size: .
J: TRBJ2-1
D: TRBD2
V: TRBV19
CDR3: CASSLSGRGNNEQFF
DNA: TGTGCCAGTAGTCTTAGCGGGAGGGGAAACAATGAGCAGTTCTTC

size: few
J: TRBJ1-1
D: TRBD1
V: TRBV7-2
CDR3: CASTLTGTANTEAFF
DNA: TGTGCCAGCACCCTAACCGGGACAGCGAACACTGAAGCTTTCTTT

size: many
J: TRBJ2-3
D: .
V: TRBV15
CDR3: CATSRGGTPDTQYF
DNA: TGTGCCACCAGCAGAGGGGGGACTCCGGATACGCAGTATTTT

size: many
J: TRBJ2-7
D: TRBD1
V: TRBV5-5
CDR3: CASSIQGAGEQYF
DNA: TGTGCCAGCAGCATACAGGGGGCCGGGGAGCAGTACTTC

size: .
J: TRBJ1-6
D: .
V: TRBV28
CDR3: CASSLFRVGNSPLHF
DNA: TGTGCCAGCAGTTTATTTAGGGTGGGGAATTCACCCCTCCACTTT

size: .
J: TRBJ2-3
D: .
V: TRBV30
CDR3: CAWGYRDTQYF
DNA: TGTGCCTGGGGCTATAGAGATACGCAGTATTTT

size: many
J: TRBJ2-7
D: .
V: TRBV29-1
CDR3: CSGIGADEQYF
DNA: TGCAGCGGAATAGGGGCCGACGAGCAGTACTTC

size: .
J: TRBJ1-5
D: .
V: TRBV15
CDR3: CATSRDRRAQPQHF
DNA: TGTGCCACCAGCAGAGATCGCAGGGCCCAGCCCCAGCATTTT

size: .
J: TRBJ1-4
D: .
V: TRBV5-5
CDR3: CASSAGVGNNEKLFF
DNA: TGTGCCAGCAGCGCAGGGGTTGGCAATAATGAAAAACTGTTTTTT

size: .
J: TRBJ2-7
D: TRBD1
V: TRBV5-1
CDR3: CASRRDRGLDEQYF
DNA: TGCGCCAGCAGGAGGGACAGAGGGTTAGACGAGCAGTACTTC

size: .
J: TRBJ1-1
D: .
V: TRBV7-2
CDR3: CASSLEAARGTEAFF
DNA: TGTGCCAGCAGCTTAGAGGCAGCCCGGGGGACTGAAGCTTTCTTT

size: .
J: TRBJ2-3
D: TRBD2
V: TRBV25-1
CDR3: CASSDPGTSGTDTQYF
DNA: TGTGCCAGCAGTGATCCCGGGACTAGCGGGACAGATACGCAGTATTTT

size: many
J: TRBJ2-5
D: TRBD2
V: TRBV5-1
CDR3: CASSPARTSGRAPETQYF
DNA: TGCGCCAGCAGCCCCGCCCGTACTAGCGGGAGGGCCCCGGAGACCCAGTACTTC

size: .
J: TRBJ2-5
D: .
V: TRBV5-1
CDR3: CASSLAGLGTLGTQYF
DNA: TGCGCCAGCAGCTTGGCGGGCCTGGGGACCCTAGGGACCCAGTACTTC

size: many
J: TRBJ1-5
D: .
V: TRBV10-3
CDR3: CANRQPQHF
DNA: TGTGCAAACCGTCAGCCCCAGCATTTT

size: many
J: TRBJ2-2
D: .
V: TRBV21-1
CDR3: CASSKAIPGSFGELFF
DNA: TGTGCCAGCAGCAAAGCAATTCCGGGTTCGTTCGGGGAGCTGTTTTTT

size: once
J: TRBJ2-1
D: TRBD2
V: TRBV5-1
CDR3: CASSLKLAGGNNEQFF
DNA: TGCGCCAGCAGCTTGAAGCTAGCGGGAGGGAACAATGAGCAGTTCTTC

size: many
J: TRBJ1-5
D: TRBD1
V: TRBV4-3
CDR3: CASSQATGGNQPQHF
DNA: TGCGCCAGCAGCCAAGCTACAGGGGGTAATCAGCCCCAGCATTTT

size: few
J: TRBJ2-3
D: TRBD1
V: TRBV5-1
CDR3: CASVKDGTGVGDTQYF
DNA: TGCGCCAGCGTAAAAGACGGGACAGGGGTTGGAGATACGCAGTATTTT

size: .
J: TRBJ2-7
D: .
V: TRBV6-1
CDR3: CASSPRRGLVSYEQYF
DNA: TGTGCCAGCAGTCCCCGGCGGGGGCTCGTCTCCTACGAGCAGTACTTC

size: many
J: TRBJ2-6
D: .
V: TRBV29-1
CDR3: CSAHLEGSGANVLTF
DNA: TGCAGCGCCCACCTGGAGGGCTCTGGGGCCAACGTCCTGACTTTC

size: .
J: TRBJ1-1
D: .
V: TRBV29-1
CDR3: CSAVTAGTEAFF
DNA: TGCAGCGCCGTCACGGCGGGCACTGAAGCTTTCTTT

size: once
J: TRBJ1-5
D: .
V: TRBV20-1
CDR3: CSARVWGGQPQHF
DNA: TGCAGTGCTAGAGTTTGGGGGGGTCAGCCCCAGCATTTT

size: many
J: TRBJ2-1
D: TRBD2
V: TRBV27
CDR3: CASSGLAGGDNEQFF
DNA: TGTGCCAGCAGCGGACTAGCGGGAGGGGACAATGAGCAGTTCTTC

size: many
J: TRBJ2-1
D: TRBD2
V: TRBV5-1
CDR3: CASSLAGGEQFF
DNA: TGCGCCAGCAGCTTGGCGGGGGGAGAGCAGTTCTTC

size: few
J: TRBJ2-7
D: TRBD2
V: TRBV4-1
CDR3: CASSQDTAGGFYEQYF
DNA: TGCGCCAGCAGCCAAGATACGGCGGGAGGGTTCTACGAGCAGTACTTC

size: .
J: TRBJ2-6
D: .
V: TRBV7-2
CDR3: CASSPPRAGANVLTF
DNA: TGTGCCAGCAGTCCCCCCCGGGCTGGGGCCAACGTCCTGACTTTC